This TCR beta chain comes out of a study of T cells expressing NK-cell markers. The overall study: HCMV seropositivity marked most of the eight sequenced donors; one was seronegative.

Findings of the study overall: In several donors, these clonotypes also led the CD3+CD56-NKG2C+ fraction.

Notes on this clonotype: Its antigen remains unknown.

TCRdb reworked the 5' RACE reads into one entry per CDR3 protein, no DNA. Its table lists about 380,000 distinct CDR3 sequences. CDR3 size: 16 residues. Germline V lookup: CDR1 SGHDT, CDR2 YYEEEE. Sequencing was carried out using blood T cells: a sorted CD56 or NKG2C T cell subset, CD4+ or CD8+ T cells, or bulk PBMC T cells (not recorded which). The sequence derives from a man aged 18-75 years in good health. The chain is built from TRBV5-6 and TRBJ2-2; the TCRdb D gene call, TRBD2, has no DNA to confirm it. This chain's CDR3 is CASSLWAGLHTGELFF.